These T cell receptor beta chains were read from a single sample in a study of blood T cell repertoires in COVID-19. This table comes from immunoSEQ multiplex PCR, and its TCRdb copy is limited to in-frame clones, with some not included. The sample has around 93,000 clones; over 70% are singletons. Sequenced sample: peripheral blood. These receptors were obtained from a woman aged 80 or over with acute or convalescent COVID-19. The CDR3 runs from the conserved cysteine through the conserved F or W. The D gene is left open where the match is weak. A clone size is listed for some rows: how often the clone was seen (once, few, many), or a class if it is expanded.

CDR3: CARFPGASGTYNEQFF; DNA: TGCGCCAGATTCCCCGGGGCTAGCGGGACCTACAATGAGCAGTTCTTC; size: once; D: TRBD2; J: TRBJ2-1; V: TRBV10-1
CDR3: CASSPGTVYGYTF; DNA: TGTGCCAGCAGTCCCGGGACAGTCTATGGCTACACCTTC; size: many; D: TRBD1; J: TRBJ1-2; V: TRBV7-2
CDR3: CASKPTGNEKLFF; DNA: TGTGCCAGCAAACCGACAGGGAATGAAAAGCTGTTTTTT; size: once; D: TRBD1; J: TRBJ1-4; V: TRBV12-3/TRBV12-4
CDR3: CASSVAPGRDHGYTF; DNA: TGTGCCAGCAGCGTAGCCCCGGGCAGGGATCATGGCTACACCTTC; size: -; D: -; J: TRBJ1-2; V: TRBV9
CDR3: CASSLRDRGLETQYF; DNA: TGTGCCAGCAGCTTACGGGACAGGGGTTTGGAGACCCAGTACTTC; size: once; D: TRBD1; J: TRBJ2-5; V: TRBV7-8
CDR3: CASSLTQGAVADTQYF; DNA: TGTGCCAGCAGTTTAACGCAGGGGGCAGTAGCAGATACGCAGTATTTT; size: -; D: TRBD1; J: TRBJ2-3; V: TRBV28
CDR3: CASSPGTGGNGYTF; DNA: TGCGCCAGCAGCCCCGGGACAGGGGGTAATGGCTACACCTTC; size: -; D: TRBD1; J: TRBJ1-2; V: TRBV5-1
CDR3: CASGWDSFSGNTIYF; DNA: TGTGCTAGTGGCTGGGACTCCTTCTCTGGAAACACCATATATTTT; size: -; D: -; J: TRBJ1-3; V: TRBV12-5
CDR3: CASSQHQSEQETQYF; DNA: TGCGCCAGCAGCCAACACCAGTCGGAGCAAGAGACCCAGTACTTC; size: few; D: -; J: TRBJ2-5; V: TRBV4-3
CDR3: CASSFSGAGVPYEQYF; DNA: TGTGCCAGCAGCTTTTCAGGGGCTGGGGTCCCCTACGAGCAGTACTTC; size: -; D: -; J: TRBJ2-7; V: TRBV11-2
CDR3: CASSRGGREKLFF; DNA: TGTGCCAGCTCACGAGGGGGTCGGGAAAAACTGTTTTTT; size: -; D: -; J: TRBJ1-4; V: TRBV18
CDR3: CASSYGTTSGNTIYF; DNA: TGTGCCAGCAGTTACGGGACAACCTCTGGAAACACCATATATTTT; size: few; D: -; J: TRBJ1-3; V: TRBV6-5
CDR3: CASSYFGGTGADTQYF; DNA: TGTGCCAGCAGTTACTTCGGCGGGACCGGCGCAGATACGCAGTATTTT; size: once; D: -; J: TRBJ2-3; V: TRBV6-5
CDR3: CASSMTNFPSTSYEQYF; DNA: TGTGCCAGTAGTATGACTAATTTCCCCTCAACGTCCTACGAGCAGTACTTC; size: -; D: -; J: TRBJ2-7; V: TRBV19
CDR3: CATKRDRGSYEQYF; DNA: TGTGCCACCAAGAGGGACAGGGGCTCCTACGAGCAGTACTTC; size: -; D: TRBD1; J: TRBJ2-7; V: TRBV27
CDR3: CASSGGSGNTIYF; DNA: TGTGCCAGCAGCGGGGGGTCAGGAAACACCATATATTTT; size: -; D: -; J: TRBJ1-3; V: TRBV5-5
CDR3: CASQIAGTSGEKLFF; DNA: TGTGCCAGCCAAATCGCCGGGACATCTGGCGAAAAACTGTTTTTT; size: -; D: -; J: TRBJ1-4; V: TRBV28
CDR3: CASSPTGSGSVGGELFF; DNA: TGTGCCAGCAGCCCGACCGGGAGTGGGTCAGTTGGCGGGGAGCTGTTTTTT; size: few; D: -; J: TRBJ2-2; V: TRBV7-3
CDR3: CASSLRGDQPQHF; DNA: TGTGCCAGTAGCCTCAGGGGGGATCAGCCCCAGCATTTT; size: -; D: TRBD1; J: TRBJ1-5; V: TRBV19
CDR3: CASRAGLVTDTQYF; DNA: TGTGCCAGCAGGGCGGGACTCGTCACAGATACGCAGTATTTT; size: -; D: -; J: TRBJ2-3; V: TRBV6-5
CDR3: CASSSSGRTTDTQYF; DNA: TGCGCCAGCAGCTCTAGCGGGAGGACCACAGATACGCAGTATTTT; size: -; D: TRBD2; J: TRBJ2-3; V: TRBV5-1
CDR3: CASSTPRGRGPTSGNTIYF; DNA: TGTGCCAGCAGCACCCCCCGGGGCAGGGGGCCGACGTCTGGAAACACCATATATTTT; size: once; D: TRBD1; J: TRBJ1-3; V: TRBV28
CDR3: CASSDPGGPSYEQYF; DNA: TGTGCCAGCAGTGACCCAGGGGGTCCCTCCTACGAGCAGTACTTC; size: -; D: TRBD1; J: TRBJ2-7; V: TRBV6-1
CDR3: CASSQDYSGPQETQYF; DNA: TGCGCCAGCAGCCAAGATTATTCAGGCCCCCAAGAGACCCAGTACTTC; size: -; D: -; J: TRBJ2-5; V: TRBV4-3
CDR3: CASSTQGRGYTF; DNA: TGTGCCAGCAGCACTCAGGGTCGGGGCTACACCTTC; size: -; D: -; J: TRBJ1-2; V: TRBV5-8
CDR3: CASSQVLGVEQYF; DNA: TGCGCCAGCAGCCAAGTTTTAGGGGTCGAGCAGTACTTC; size: -; D: -; J: TRBJ2-7; V: TRBV4-3
CDR3: CASSQATDYEQYF; DNA: TGCGCCAGCAGCCAAGCGACAGACTACGAGCAGTACTTC; size: -; D: -; J: TRBJ2-7; V: TRBV4-3
CDR3: CASSEEASGNIQYF; DNA: TGTGCCAGCAGTGAGGAGGCTAGCGGAAACATTCAGTACTTC; size: once; D: TRBD2; J: TRBJ2-4; V: TRBV6-1
CDR3: CASSTGTGVSPLHF; DNA: TGTGCCAGCAGTACCGGGACAGGGGTTTCCCCCCTCCACTTT; size: -; D: TRBD1; J: TRBJ1-6; V: TRBV13
CDR3: CASSQEGGLPRDRQYF; DNA: TGCGCCAGCAGCCAAGAAGGTGGCCTCCCTCGGGATCGGCAGTACTTC; size: -; D: -; J: TRBJ2-7; V: TRBV4-1
CDR3: CASSSNRAWDIQYF; DNA: TGTGCCAGCAGTTCAAACAGGGCCTGGGACATTCAGTACTTC; size: -; D: -; J: TRBJ2-4; V: TRBV6-2/TRBV6-3
CDR3: CASSEAEGTLYEQYF; DNA: TGTGCCAGCAGTGAAGCAGAAGGGACACTATACGAGCAGTACTTC; size: -; D: -; J: TRBJ2-7; V: TRBV6-1
CDR3: CASSREKGYTF; DNA: TGTGCCAGCAGCCGGGAGAAGGGCTACACCTTC; size: few; D: -; J: TRBJ1-2; V: TRBV12-3/TRBV12-4
CDR3: CASSRQGFYEQYF; DNA: TGTGCCAGCAGCCGACAGGGTTTCTACGAGCAGTACTTC; size: few; D: TRBD1; J: TRBJ2-7; V: TRBV3-1/TRBV3-2
CDR3: CASSLGTGEKLFF; DNA: TGCGCCAGCAGCTTGGGGACGGGGGAAAAACTGTTTTTT; size: -; D: -; J: TRBJ1-4; V: TRBV5-1
CDR3: CAWGGLVQYF; DNA: TGTGCCTGGGGGGGGCTGGTGCAGTACTTC; size: -; D: -; J: TRBJ2-7; V: TRBV30
CDR3: CASEEFYGYTF; DNA: TGTGCCAGCGAGGAATTCTATGGCTACACCTTC; size: -; D: -; J: TRBJ1-2; V: TRBV12-3/TRBV12-4
CDR3: CASRGLREQYF; DNA: TGTGCCAGTAGGGGCCTCCGGGAGCAGTACTTC; size: -; D: -; J: TRBJ2-7; V: TRBV19
CDR3: CASSNRDSNSPLHF; DNA: TGTGCCAGCAGCAACCGCGACAGCAATTCACCCCTCCACTTT; size: -; D: -; J: TRBJ1-6; V: TRBV7-8
CDR3: CASSRGTDQETQYF; DNA: TGTGCCAGCAGCCGGGGGACAGATCAAGAGACCCAGTACTTC; size: -; D: -; J: TRBJ2-5; V: TRBV5-4
CDR3: CASSLRGIGDEQYF; DNA: TGTGCCAGCAGCTTACGGGGGATAGGCGACGAGCAGTACTTC; size: -; D: -; J: TRBJ2-7; V: TRBV7-9
CDR3: CASSSRDSYNEQFF; DNA: TGCGCCAGCAGCTCGCGGGATTCCTACAATGAGCAGTTCTTC; size: -; D: -; J: TRBJ2-1; V: TRBV5-1
CDR3: CASSQGLLAGGETQYF; DNA: TGCGCCAGCAGCCAAGGTTTGCTAGCGGGAGGGGAGACCCAGTACTTC; size: -; D: TRBD2; J: TRBJ2-5; V: TRBV4-1
CDR3: CASSLPHSQETQYF; DNA: TGTGCCAGCAGCTTGCCGCACAGCCAAGAGACCCAGTACTTC; size: few; D: -; J: TRBJ2-5; V: TRBV5-4
CDR3: CASSLGSGITSTDTQYF; DNA: TGTGCCAGCAGCTTAGGTAGCGGAATAACTAGCACAGATACGCAGTATTTT; size: -; D: -; J: TRBJ2-3; V: TRBV7-3
CDR3: CASSLVGGARYGYTF; DNA: TGTGCCAGCAGCTTGGTAGGGGGGGCGAGGTATGGCTACACCTTC; size: -; D: -; J: TRBJ1-2; V: TRBV5-5
CDR3: CASSLQTLSINEQFF; DNA: TGTGCCAGCAGTTTACAGACACTTTCAATCAATGAGCAGTTCTTC; size: -; D: -; J: TRBJ2-1; V: TRBV27
CDR3: CASSQDLRGDGYTF; DNA: TGTGCCAGCAGCCAAGATCTGCGGGGGGATGGCTACACCTTC; size: -; D: -; J: TRBJ1-2; V: TRBV3-1/TRBV3-2
CDR3: CAWSVRYEQYF; DNA: TGTGCCTGGAGTGTCCGCTACGAGCAGTACTTC; size: -; D: -; J: TRBJ2-7; V: TRBV30
CDR3: CASSWESGRPGVTQYF; DNA: TGTGCCAGCAGCTGGGAAAGCGGGAGGCCGGGCGTTACGCAGTATTTT; size: -; D: TRBD2; J: TRBJ2-3; V: TRBV7-2
CDR3: CASSSTPGSQPQHF; DNA: TGTGCCAGCAGCTCAACCCCCGGGTCTCAGCCCCAGCATTTT; size: -; D: -; J: TRBJ1-5; V: TRBV7-2
CDR3: CASSLRLRVLRQGITYEQYF; DNA: TGTGCCAGCAGTCTACGACTTAGGGTTCTGCGACAGGGCATTACCTACGAGCAGTACTTC; size: -; D: TRBD1; J: TRBJ2-7; V: TRBV6-6
CDR3: CARSHDRALEQFF; DNA: TGTGCCAGAAGCCACGACAGAGCTTTAGAGCAGTTCTTC; size: -; D: -; J: TRBJ2-1; V: TRBV5-3
CDR3: CASSSLGINQPQHF; DNA: TGTGCCAGCAGTTCCCTGGGCATCAATCAGCCCCAGCATTTT; size: -; D: -; J: TRBJ1-5; V: TRBV6-5
CDR3: CASSAYRGAMNTEAFF; DNA: TGTGCCAGCAGCGCCTACAGGGGAGCCATGAACACTGAAGCTTTCTTT; size: few; D: TRBD1; J: TRBJ1-1; V: TRBV11-2